Below are 5 T cell receptor beta chains sequenced from a single sample in a study of shared clonotypes between healthy human individuals. Naive CD8 isolation took CD45RO-negative cells positively selected for CCR7 and excluded terminally differentiated effector memory CD45RA+ cells. TCRdb's copy holds only in-frame clones and misses some; the assay was immunoSEQ multiplex PCR. The sample comprises 500,000 to 700,000 clones, about 95% of which are singletons, and around 0.11% rests with the top ten. The sample taken for sequencing was naive CD8+ T cells sorted from blood. The origin of the receptors is a woman aged 25-40 years in good health.

The V and J genes are TRBV30 and TRBJ2-5, with D uncertain. Trimming shortened V by 6 bases and J by 0 bases, and 17 bases separated the two germline ends. This CDR3 comprises 15 residues. Per germline, CDR1 GTSNPN and CDR2 SVGIG (reference sequence). This CDR3 reads CACKEGSPYQETQYF. The CDR3 coding sequence is TGTGCCTGTAAGGAAGGGTCCCCTTACCAAGAGACCCAGTACTTC. Using reference TRBV30 and TRBJ2-5 for the parts outside the CDR3, the full variable domain is SQTIHQWPATLVQPVGSPLSLECTVEGTSNPNLYWYRQAAGRGLQLLFYSVGIGQISSEVPQNLSASRPQDRQFILSSKKLLLSDSGFYLCACKEGSPYQETQYFGPGTRLLVL.

V gene TRBV2 combines with J gene TRBJ1-2; D is uncertain. The CDR3 loop spans 10 amino acids. Trimming took off 5 bases at V and 10 bases at J, with 8 bases between the two ends. Germline V gene lookup returns CDR1 SNHLY and CDR2 FYNNEI. The CDR3 bases are TGTGCCAGCAGTTTTTTTTCCTACACCTTC. Translating it yields CASSFFSYTF.

The chain couples TRBV11-2 to TRBJ2-7, with 10 bases fitting TRBD2. This CDR3 region has 16 residues. Per germline, CDR1 SGHAT and CDR2 FQNNGV. V shed 4 bases, J shed 3 bases, and the junction held 9 bases outside the gene matches. The CDR3 spells CASSSEVASGSYEQYF. The CDR3 bases are TGTGCCAGCAGCTCCGAGGTGGCTAGCGGGAGCTACGAGCAGTACTTC.

This chain uses TRBV7-9 with TRBJ1-1; no reliable D call. Germline CDR1 reads SEHNR; CDR2 reads FQNEAQ (reference sequence). V shed 5 bases and J shed 11 bases, with 15 bases lying between them. The CDR3 is 12 amino acids. CDR3 residues: CASSLDGPRAFF. DNA of the CDR3: TGTGCCAGCAGCCTAGACGGGCCCCGGGCTTTCTTT.

V usage is TRBV5-1 and J usage is TRBJ2-7; 7 bases map to TRBD2. The CDR3 is made up of 16 amino acids. The germline CDR1 and CDR2 sequences are SGHRS and YFSETQ. The trim removed 4 bases at V and 0 bases at J, leaving 10 bases unmatched. CDR3 sequence: CASSPVAREASYEQYF. CDR3 nucleotides: TGCGCCAGCAGCCCCGTAGCCCGGGAGGCCTCCTACGAGCAGTACTTC. The whole variable domain, remainder taken from reference TRBV5-1 and TRBJ2-7, is KAGVTQTPRYLIKTRGQQVTLSCSPISGHRSVSWYQQTPGQGLQFLFEYFSETQRNKGNFPGRFSGRQFSNSRSEMNVSTLELGDSALYLCASSPVAREASYEQYFGPGTRLTVT.